This entry is about one T cell receptor beta chain. How the authors handled the data: Researchers report that nucleated cell counts were estimated from reference gene primer amplification. Profiling relied on immunoSEQ multiplex PCR, and the TCRdb table lists in-frame clones only, not all of them. Clone size and the V and J calls come from that table; the DNA yielded D and trimming. This table holds fewer than 150,000 clones, around 80% found once. This sample was included in a study of blood T cell repertoires in COVID-19. Study at large: COVID-19 samples, acute and convalescent, were from the United States, Italy and Spain. PBMCs, B-cell-depleted T cells, or T cells were the source of the cDNA or gDNA that made up the material.

Trimming removed 3 bases at V and 0 bases at J, with 7 bases between. CDR3 length: 14 residues. The germline V gene encodes CDR1 SGDLS and CDR2 YYNGEE. This sequence joins TRBV9 and TRBJ1-5; unclear D gene. Sequenced material: peripheral blood. The receptor was derived from a man in his 70s with acute or convalescent COVID-19. CDR3 sequence reads: CASSAGNSNQPQHF. The CDR3 nucleotides are TGTGCCAGCAGCGCGGGAAATAGCAATCAGCCCCAGCATTTT.